The 30 T cell receptor beta chains reported below all come from one sample, sequenced in a study of post-analysis software for immune sequencing data. Study-level points and caveats: Patients had higher frequencies than controls of roughly five TRBV segments, including TRBV5-6, TRBV5-1 and TRBV20-1.

The TCR beta cDNA libraries carried unique molecular identifiers. One entry per CDR3 protein results from TCRdb running MiXCR on the PCR reads. This table has about 760,000 distinct CDR3 sequences, 25% to 30% appearing once. No antigens are known for them. The sample was blood. The receptors were sampled from a girl under 18 with multiple sclerosis.

The CDR3 DNA is TGCGCCAGCAGCCAAGATCTTAACCTAGCGGGAGTTGACAATGAGCAGTTCTTC. This gives the protein CASSQDLNLAGVDNEQFF. The V call is TRBV4-1, the J call TRBJ2-1; 10 nucleotides agree with TRBD2. V shed 0 bases and J 5 bases; nucleotides not matched to a gene: 10. The V gene's germline CDR1 is MGHRA and CDR2 YSYEKL. This CDR3 comprises 18 residues.

The rearrangement uses TRBV15 and TRBJ1-6; 9 nucleotides agree with TRBD1. The ends lost 1 base at V and 8 bases at J; junction bases unmatched: 9. Germline loops: CDR1 LNHNV, CDR2 YYDKDF (reference sequence). This CDR3 comprises 17 residues. The CDR3 DNA follows: TGTGCCACCAGCAGAGGCCTCCGGGACAGGGATGATTCACCCCTCCACTTT. Protein: CATSRGLRDRDDSPLHF.

This clonotype was seen at least ten times. The rearrangement links TRBV20-1 to TRBJ2-1; 7 bases fit TRBD2. This CDR3 comprises 14 residues. Germline V CDR1 and CDR2: DFQATT, SNEGSKA (reference sequence). CDR3 in DNA: TGCAGCCCTACTCGAAGCGGGGCCGGCAATGAGCAGTTCTTC. It specifies CSPTRSGAGNEQFF.

This chain uses TRBV5-6 with TRBJ2-7, with D possibly matching TRBD1 (6 bases). CDR3 length: 13 residues. The V and J ends lost 0 bases and 6 bases respectively, with 10 bases between them. In germline, CDR1 is SGHDT, CDR2 YYEEEE. CDR3 nucleotide sequence: TGTGCCAGCAGCTTGGGGGTCAGGGGCGAGCAGTACTTC. This codes for CASSLGVRGEQYF.

This clonotype was recorded a few times. V is TRBV5-4 and J is TRBJ1-1; D is perhaps TRBD1 (5 bases). Germline CDR1 reads SGHNT; CDR2 reads YYREEE (reference sequence). The V gene lost 4 bases and the J gene lost 7 bases, with 14 bases spanning the gap. The CDR3 has 13 amino acids. The CDR3 DNA follows: TGTGCCAGCAGCCTAGGGACGGCGAGTGAAGCTTTCTTT. This codes for CASSLGTASEAFF.

The chain employs TRBV6-5 and TRBJ1-4; TRBD1 agrees at 8 bases. The end of the DNA fits TRBJ2-2 better, so the J call may be wrong. In germline, CDR1 is MNHEY, CDR2 SVGAGI. This CDR3 has 14 amino acids. The CDR3 region has the DNA TGTGCCAGCAAGGAACAGGGGGTCGCCGGGGAGCTGTTTTTT. It encodes CASKEQGVAGELFF.

This clonotype turned up a few times. The genes are TRBV7-9 and TRBJ1-4, with TRBD1 matching 7 bases. Unmatched junction bases numbered 6, after V lost 3 bases and J lost 8 bases. CDR3 size: 14 residues. Germline CDR1 and CDR2: SEHNR and FQNEAQ (reference sequence). The chain's CDR3 is CASSLAGGNEKLFF. The CDR3 DNA reads TGTGCCAGCAGCTTGGCAGGGGGTAACGAAAAACTGTTTTTT.

This clonotype was counted a few times. V gene TRBV7-9 combines with J gene TRBJ2-3; TRBD1 aligns across 10 bases. The CDR3 contains 16 residues. Unmatched junction bases numbered 12, after V lost 5 bases and J lost 7 bases. Germline CDR1 and CDR2: SEHNR and FQNEAQ (reference sequence). The CDR3 here is CASSPGQGDLWNTQYF. CDR3 nucleotide sequence: TGTGCCAGCAGCCCAGGACAGGGGGACTTGTGGAATACGCAGTATTTT.

This clonotype was observed a few times. A clone one base away is much larger, so this may be a read error. V usage is TRBV29-1 and J usage is TRBJ2-7; D is ambiguous. Germline CDR1 is SQVTM and CDR2 is ANQGSEA. This CDR3 has 11 residues. V dropped 0 bases and J dropped 7 bases, with 7 bases sitting between them. The CDR3 spells CSVEDRLEQYF. The CDR3 bases are TGCAGCGTTGAAGATCGGCTGGAGCAGTACTTC.

Only a few counts were recorded for this clonotype. The gene calls are TRBV5-1 and TRBJ2-7, with TRBD2 identical over 9 bases. V was pared by 0 bases and J by 5 bases, with 9 bases of the junction left unmatched. This CDR3 is 16 amino acids long. Germline V gene data show CDR1 as SGHRS and CDR2 as YFSETQ. The CDR3 loop is CASSLGAGGKKNEQYF. Written as DNA, the CDR3 is TGCGCCAGCAGCTTGGGGGCGGGGGGGAAGAAAAACGAGCAGTACTTC.

The sample holds a few counts of this clonotype. The V and J genes are TRBV29-1 and TRBJ2-4, with D perhaps TRBD1 (5 bases). The V end was cut by 4 bases, the J end by 0 bases, with 10 bases between. Looked up from germline, CDR1 is SQVTM and CDR2 is ANQGSEA. This CDR3 region has 14 residues. The CDR3 coding sequence is TGCAGCGTTGTTGGGGCGCGAGCCAAAAACATTCAGTACTTC. It translates to CSVVGARAKNIQYF. Full variable domain (rest looked up from reference TRBV29-1 and TRBJ2-4): SAVISQKPSRDICQRGTSLTIQCQVDSQVTMMFWYRQQPGQSLTLIATANQGSEATYESGFVIDKFPISRPNLTFSTLTVSNMSPEDSSIYLCSVVGARAKNIQYFGAGTRLSVL.

This clonotype turned up a few times. The gene calls are TRBV7-2 and TRBJ2-3; 8 bases line up with TRBD2. The germline gives CDR1 SGHTA, CDR2 FQGNSA. The CDR3 contains 16 residues. J lost 5 bases, V lost 3 bases, and 10 bases had no gene match. CDR3 protein: CASSFPAGGWKDTQYF. CDR3 sequence (DNA): TGTGCCAGCAGCTTCCCCGCGGGAGGTTGGAAAGATACGCAGTATTTT. Full variable domain (missing parts from reference TRBV7-2 and TRBJ2-3): GAGVSQSPSNKVTEKGKDVELRCDPISGHTALYWYRQSLGQGLEFLIYFQGNSAPDKSGLPSDRFSAERTGGSVSTLTIQRTQQEDSAVYLCASSFPAGGWKDTQYFGPGTRLTVL.

This clonotype was recorded at least ten times. The chain has TRBV29-1 and TRBJ2-3; TRBD2 aligns across 11 bases. From germline, CDR1 is SQVTM and CDR2 ANQGSEA. Losses at the gene ends were 5 bases for V and 3 bases for J; bases not matched to a gene: 7. The CDR3 is 15 amino acids. The CDR3 reads CSVLVAGGSTDTQYF. CDR3 in DNA: TGCAGCGTTTTGGTAGCGGGAGGGTCGACAGATACGCAGTATTTT.

This clonotype was counted many times. This chain links TRBV12-3 or TRBV12-4 with TRBJ2-5; 9 bases agree with TRBD1. The length of the CDR3 is 13 residues. Trimming cost V 6 bases and J 4 bases; bases outside gene matches: 3. CDR3 sequence: CASSLTGGETQYF. Here the CDR3 DNA reads TGTGCCAGCAGCCTGACAGGGGGAGAGACCCAGTACTTC.

The chain is built from TRBV9 and TRBJ2-7; possibly TRBD2 for D (5 bases). V shed 0 bases and J shed 2 bases, with 9 bases lying between them. The germline gives CDR1 SGDLS, CDR2 YYNGEE. This CDR3 is built from 14 residues. Here the CDR3 DNA reads TGTGCCAGCAGCGTAGCGGAACTAGCCTACGAGCAGTACTTC. Encoded protein: CASSVAELAYEQYF.

This clonotype has just one count. The rearrangement uses TRBV20-1 and TRBJ2-7; D unresolved. The better agreement between TRBJ2-5 and the DNA end casts doubt on the J call. Per the germline V gene, CDR1 is DFQATT and CDR2 is SNEGSKA (reference sequence). The CDR3 extends over 14 amino acids. The CDR3 loop is CSAYPPRSQETQYF. In nucleotides, the CDR3 is TGCAGTGCTTACCCTCCCAGGAGCCAAGAGACCCAGTACTTC.

This clonotype was seen a handful of times. The V and J genes are TRBV14 and TRBJ2-7; 8 nucleotides line up with TRBD2. V gave up 1 base and J gave up 1 base; unmatched junction bases: 15. The CDR3 sequence is 19 residues long. Per the germline V gene, CDR1 is SGHDN and CDR2 is FVKESK. The CDR3, as DNA: TGTGCCAGCAGCCAAGGGACCGGGAATCCTAGCGGGCGTTCCTACGAGCAGTACTTC. It codes for CASSQGTGNPSGRSYEQYF. The whole variable domain, filled in from reference TRBV14 and TRBJ2-7, reads EAGVTQFPSHSVIEKGQTVTLRCDPISGHDNLYWYRRVMGKEIKFLLHFVKESKQDESGMPNNRFLAERTGGTYSTLKVQPAELEDSGVYFCASSQGTGNPSGRSYEQYFGPGTRLTVT.

V gene TRBV20-1 combines with J gene TRBJ2-7, with a tentative D call TRBD1 (5 bases). CDR3 size: 14 residues. The ends were cut back, 6 bases at V and 2 bases at J, with 17 bases in the middle. In germline, CDR1 is DFQATT, CDR2 SNEGSKA (reference sequence). The CDR3 reads CSAHLRLGPYEQYF. In DNA, the CDR3 is TGCAGTGCCCACCTTAGGTTGGGGCCCTACGAGCAGTACTTC.

The V gene is TRBV12-3 or TRBV12-4, the J gene TRBJ2-1; 9 bases are a match to TRBD2. J was trimmed by 9 bases and V by 1 base; bases with no gene match: 4. The CDR3 loop spans 14 amino acids. The CDR3 is CASSLVAGGGEQFF. For the CDR3, the DNA is TGTGCCAGCAGTTTAGTGGCGGGAGGGGGTGAGCAGTTCTTC.

This clonotype was seen only a few times. The chain uses TRBV29-1 and TRBJ2-7, with no clear D. CDR1 is SQVTM and CDR2 is ANQGSEA in the germline V gene. This CDR3 has 11 amino acids. V lost 1 base to trimming and J lost 4 bases, with 5 bases between them. In nucleotides, the CDR3 is TGCAGCGTTGAAGGGGATTACGAGCAGTACTTC. This encodes CSVEGDYEQYF.

The chain has TRBV6-5 and TRBJ1-4, with unresolved D. CDR3 length equals 14 residues. Deletions cut 2 bases from V and 7 bases from J, with 11 bases between. CDR1 is MNHEY and CDR2 is SVGAGI in the germline V gene. CDR3 in amino acids: CASSYREAGEKLFF. For the CDR3, the DNA is TGTGCCAGCAGTTACCGGGAGGCAGGTGAAAAACTGTTTTTT.

Written as DNA, the CDR3 is TGTGCCACCAGCAGAGTTGGGCAGACCCCTTGGGAGCAGTACTTC. This gives the protein CATSRVGQTPWEQYF. This chain uses TRBV15 with TRBJ2-7; D is uncertain. The CDR3 extends over 15 amino acids. Germline V CDR1 and CDR2: LNHNV, YYDKDF (reference sequence). V lost 1 base to trimming and J lost 7 bases, with 17 bases between them.

This clonotype occurred once. The germline gene is not matched at one end of the junction; a read error may be the cause. The V call is TRBV3-1, the J call TRBJ1-2; 10 bases are a match to TRBD1. Per germline, CDR1 LGHDT and CDR2 YNNKEL (reference sequence). The CDR3 has 16 residues. CDR3 sequence (DNA): TGTACCAGCAGCCAGGCTGACAGGGGGCGAGACTATGGCTACACCTTC. Its protein is CTSSQADRGRDYGYTF.

This clonotype came up a few times. The CDR3 bases are TGTGCCAGCAGTCTACAGGGGGCAGTCGCAGATACGCAGTATTTT. Its protein is CASSLQGAVADTQYF. V usage is TRBV12-3 or TRBV12-4 and J usage is TRBJ2-3; 9 bases are shared with TRBD1. Germline trimming cut 5 bases from V and 4 bases from J; bases unmatched to any gene: 7. The CDR3 totals 15 residues.

This clonotype was picked up a small number of times. The chain joins TRBV20-1 to TRBJ2-4; D is unresolved. Trimming removed 2 bases at V and 0 bases at J, with 5 bases between. Germline-derived CDR1 and CDR2 are DFQATT and SNEGSKA (reference sequence). This CDR3 is built from 13 residues. The CDR3 spells CSARNIAKNIQYF. The CDR3 bases are TGCAGTGCTAGAAACATAGCCAAAAACATTCAGTACTTC.

This chain joins TRBV20-1 and TRBJ2-7; a possible D gene is TRBD2 (6 bases). The DNA end is a closer match to TRBJ2-5, so the J assignment may be wrong. CDR1 and CDR2 from the germline V gene are DFQATT and SNEGSKA (reference sequence). This CDR3 has 14 residues. DNA for the CDR3: TGCAGTGCTAGGCGCACTGGGGGGAAGAAGACCCAGTACTTC. The encoded protein is CSARRTGGKKTQYF.

This clonotype was found a few times. J is TRBJ2-3 and V is TRBV9; the match to TRBD2 covers 9 bases. Germline assignment: CDR1 SGDLS and CDR2 YYNGEE. The CDR3 is made up of 18 amino acids. The V and J ends lost 3 bases and 4 bases, in that order; junction bases with no gene match: 15. The CDR3 DNA sequence: TGTGCCAGCAGCGATACCCGCCTTCTAGCGGGATTTCCAGATACGCAGTATTTT. Translating gives CASSDTRLLAGFPDTQYF.

The chain is built from TRBV3-1 and TRBJ2-1; no clear D gene. CDR1 is LGHDT and CDR2 is YNNKEL in the germline V gene (reference sequence). The CDR3 runs 14 residues. The germline V and J ends were trimmed by 0 bases and 6 bases, with 9 bases remaining between them. CDR3 sequence reads: CASSQDLVPNEQFF. As DNA, the CDR3 is TGTGCCAGCAGCCAAGATTTGGTTCCCAATGAGCAGTTCTTC.

V gene TRBV19 combines with J gene TRBJ2-2; 9 bases line up with TRBD2. J was trimmed by 5 bases and V by 4 bases; bases with no gene match: 8. The CDR3 is made up of 16 amino acids. Germline V gene lookup returns CDR1 LNHDA and CDR2 SQIVND (reference sequence). In nucleotides, the CDR3 is TGTGCCAGTAGTAACCTACTAGCGGGCTTGACCGGGGAGCTGTTTTTT. Amino acids: CASSNLLAGLTGELFF.

A few counts support this clonotype. The rearrangement links TRBV5-5 to TRBJ1-5; no clear D gene. This CDR3 has 13 residues. V lost 4 bases and J 5 bases, leaving 10 bases between the germline ends. The germline gives CDR1 SGHKS, CDR2 YYEKEE (reference sequence). The CDR3 bases are TGTGCCAGCAGCCAGGCCCGGGATCAGCCCCAGCATTTT. This encodes CASSQARDQPQHF.